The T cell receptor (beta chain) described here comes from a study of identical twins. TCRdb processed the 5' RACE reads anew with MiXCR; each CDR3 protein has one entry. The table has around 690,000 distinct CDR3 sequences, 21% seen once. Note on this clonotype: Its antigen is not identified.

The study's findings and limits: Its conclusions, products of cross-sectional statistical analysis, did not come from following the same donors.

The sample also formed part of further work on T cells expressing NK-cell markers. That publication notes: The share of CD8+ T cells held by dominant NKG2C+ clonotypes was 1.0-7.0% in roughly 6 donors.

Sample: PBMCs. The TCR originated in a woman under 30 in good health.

CDR3: CASSGGTGQTEQYF. The CDR3 coding sequence is TGTGCCAGCAGTGGCGGGACAGGCCAAACGGAGCAGTACTTC. The chain recombines TRBV2 with TRBJ2-7; 8 positions match TRBD1. V lost 4 bases, J lost 7 bases, and 9 bases stayed unmatched. CDR3 size: 14 residues. Germline loops: CDR1 SNHLY, CDR2 FYNNEI.